A selection of T cell receptor beta chains follows, all from one sample in a study of cytomegalovirus exposure and HLA in healthy donors. Measured with immunoSEQ multiplex PCR; TCRdb has only the in-frame clones, and not every one. This table holds 150,000 to 200,000 clones, about 63% found once. The sample comprised PBMCs. The receptors originated from a woman between 40 and 50 years old in good health and CMV-seropositive. The CDR3 runs from the conserved cysteine through the conserved F or W. The order of the fields is clone size, V gene, D gene, J gene, CDR3 protein, CDR3 DNA. D genes are given only for firm matches. Rows may omit the clone size; those that give it use once, few, many or a size class.

>NA|TRBV7-6|TRBD1|TRBJ2-5
CASSFLGQGLQETQYF
TGTGCCAGCAGCTTCCTAGGACAGGGGTTACAAGAGACCCAGTACTTC
>NA|TRBV7-2|NA|TRBJ1-1
CASSLVGVNTEAFF
TGTGCCAGCAGCTTAGTAGGGGTGAACACTGAAGCTTTCTTT
>NA|TRBV2|NA|TRBJ1-1
CASSGDYGEAFF
TGTGCCAGCAGTGGGGACTACGGTGAAGCTTTCTTT
>NA|TRBV7-2|NA|TRBJ2-7
CATAGGGPKYEQYF
TGTGCCACCGCCGGGGGTGGCCCCAAGTACGAGCAGTACTTC
>NA|TRBV7-9|NA|TRBJ1-2
CASSLEAGQDYGYTF
TGTGCCAGCAGCTTAGAGGCCGGCCAGGACTATGGCTACACCTTC
>NA|TRBV15|NA|TRBJ2-1
CATSRDIASFEQFF
TGTGCCACCAGCAGAGATATAGCTAGCTTTGAGCAGTTCTTC
>few|TRBV11-2|NA|TRBJ1-1
CASSSGGTVNTEAFF
TGTGCCAGCAGCTCAGGCGGGACGGTGAACACTGAAGCTTTCTTT
>NA|TRBV28|TRBD2|TRBJ2-6
CASGLAGVDVLTF
TGTGCCAGCGGACTAGCGGGGGTCGACGTCCTGACTTTC
>few|TRBV4-3|TRBD1|TRBJ2-7
CASSQRQGSYEQYF
TGCGCCAGCAGCCAAAGACAGGGCTCCTACGAGCAGTACTTC
>NA|TRBV6-5|NA|TRBJ1-5
CASSYSSGADQPQHF
TGTGCCAGCAGTTACTCTTCGGGTGCGGATCAGCCCCAGCATTTT
>NA|TRBV27|NA|TRBJ1-4
CASSLRGTQGFREKLFF
TGTGCCAGCAGTTTACGCGGAACACAGGGCTTCCGTGAAAAACTGTTTTTT
>NA|TRBV29-1|NA|TRBJ1-2
CSVEDPGENYGYTF
TGCAGCGTTGAAGACCCGGGGGAGAACTATGGCTACACCTTC
>NA|TRBV2|NA|TRBJ1-5
CASVRGREDQPQNF
TGTGCCAGCGTGAGGGGGAGGGAAGATCAGCCCCAGAATTTT
>NA|TRBV7-3|TRBD2|TRBJ2-3
CASSTRLAAPGADTQYF
TGTGCCAGCAGCACACGACTAGCGGCGCCCGGCGCAGATACGCAGTATTTT
>many|TRBV5-1|TRBD2|TRBJ2-1
CASSTSSWRGGRVGSDEQFF
TGCGCCAGCAGCACGTCCTCCTGGCGGGGGGGCCGGGTAGGTAGCGATGAGCAGTTCTTC
>few|TRBV2|NA|TRBJ1-3
CASSEVAQNTIYF
TGTGCCAGCAGTGAAGTGGCTCAAAACACCATATATTTT
>NA|TRBV28|NA|TRBJ1-1
CASSLEYKNTEAFF
TGTGCCAGCAGTTTAGAGTATAAGAACACTGAAGCTTTCTTT
>NA|TRBV6-5|NA|TRBJ2-7
CASIPRRYEQYF
TGTGCCAGCATTCCTCGCAGGTACGAGCAGTACTTC
>once|TRBV27|NA|TRBJ2-5
CASSRNSQETQYF
TGTGCCAGCAGTCGGAACAGCCAAGAGACCCAGTACTTC
>NA|TRBV7-9|NA|TRBJ1-2
CASSNTGNGYTF
TGTGCCAGCAGCAACACAGGGAATGGCTACACCTTC
>NA|TRBV18|NA|TRBJ2-5
CASSPRQPQGPQETQYF
TGTGCCAGCTCCCCGAGACAACCACAGGGACCTCAAGAGACCCAGTACTTC
>NA|TRBV2|NA|TRBJ1-5
CASSNRDNQPQHF
TGTGCCAGCTCGAACCGGGACAATCAGCCCCAGCATTTT
>NA|TRBV28|TRBD2|TRBJ2-7
CASSYRLAGMTYEQYF
TGTGCCAGCAGTTATCGTCTAGCGGGAATGACCTACGAGCAGTACTTC
>NA|TRBV7-2|TRBD1|TRBJ1-5
CASSLDRGLQGPQHF
TGTGCCAGCAGCTTAGACAGGGGGCTACAAGGGCCCCAGCATTTT
>NA|TRBV6-5|TRBD1|TRBJ1-5
CAAGGSGNQPQHF
TGTGCCGCAGGGGGCTCGGGCAATCAGCCCCAGCATTTT
>few|TRBV14|TRBD1|TRBJ1-1
CASSHQGGGEAFF
TGTGCCAGCAGCCATCAGGGGGGCGGTGAAGCTTTCTTT
>NA|TRBV7-3|TRBD2|TRBJ2-7
CASSLTGTSGNHEQYF
TGTGCCAGCAGCTTAACCGGGACTAGCGGGAATCACGAGCAGTACTTC
>once|TRBV5-1|NA|TRBJ1-1
CASSLGDTLGDEAFF
TGCGCCAGCAGCTTAGGGGACACCCTTGGGGATGAAGCTTTCTTT
>NA|TRBV2|TRBD2|TRBJ2-3
CASSPREGLRTDTQYF
TGTGCCAGCAGTCCACGGGAGGGCCTCAGAACAGATACGCAGTATTTT
>NA|TRBV5-1|NA|TRBJ2-6
CASRSPGTGANVLTF
TGCGCCAGCAGGTCCCCCGGGACTGGGGCCAACGTCCTGACTTTC
>once|TRBV7-8|TRBD1|TRBJ1-5
CASSLGGQGTGQPQHF
TGTGCCAGCAGCTTAGGAGGACAGGGCACGGGTCAGCCCCAGCATTTT
>NA|TRBV5-8|TRBD1|TRBJ2-6
CASSTDRGRAGANVLTF
TGTGCCAGCAGCACGGACAGGGGGCGCGCTGGGGCCAACGTCCTGACTTTC
>NA|TRBV9|NA|TRBJ2-7
CASSGAGHEQYF
TGTGCCAGCAGTGGAGCTGGCCACGAGCAGTACTTC
>NA|TRBV6-5|NA|TRBJ2-7
CASSSLGLPTKQYF
TGTGCCAGCAGTTCCTTGGGCCTTCCTACGAAGCAGTACTTC
>NA|TRBV6-5|TRBD2|TRBJ2-7
CASSRTSGRVYEQYF
TGTGCCAGCAGTCGGACTAGCGGGAGAGTCTACGAGCAGTACTTC
>few|TRBV27|NA|TRBJ1-5
CASSFSPRAQPQHF
TGTGCCAGCAGTTTTTCCCCGCGGGCTCAGCCCCAGCATTTT
>NA|TRBV10-3|NA|TRBJ1-5
CAISEEQGTQPQHF
TGTGCCATCAGTGAGGAGCAGGGCACTCAGCCCCAGCATTTT
>once|TRBV4-1|NA|TRBJ1-1
CASSQDWAGVSWAFF
TGCGCCAGCAGCCAAGATTGGGCAGGGGTGAGTTGGGCTTTCTTT
>few|TRBV5-6|NA|TRBJ2-7
CASSLGSGSHEQYF
TGTGCCAGCAGCTTGGGATCAGGGTCCCACGAGCAGTACTTC
>NA|TRBV28|TRBD1|TRBJ1-5
CASRDRDGYSNQPQHF
TGTGCCAGCAGGGACAGGGACGGTTATAGCAATCAGCCCCAGCATTTT
>few|TRBV7-2|NA|TRBJ2-4
CASSPQEGIQYF
TGTGCCAGCAGCCCGCAGGAGGGCATTCAGTACTTC
>NA|TRBV19|NA|TRBJ1-6
CASSMSPNSYSPLHF
TGTGCCAGTAGTATGAGCCCGAACTCCTATTCACCCCTCCACTTT
>few|TRBV28|NA|TRBJ1-2
CASSSGFRDTANYGYTF
TGTGCCAGCAGTTCGGGATTTCGGGATACAGCTAACTATGGCTACACCTTC
>NA|TRBV4-3|NA|TRBJ1-1
CASSRGVRTEAFF
TGCGCCAGCAGCCGGGGCGTGAGAACTGAAGCTTTCTTT
>NA|TRBV19|TRBD1|TRBJ1-6
CASSVLQGNSPLHF
TGTGCCAGTAGTGTACTACAGGGGAATTCACCCCTCCACTTT
>NA|TRBV4-3|TRBD1|TRBJ1-1
CASSHDPGQGAENTEAFF
TGCGCCAGCAGCCATGATCCGGGACAGGGGGCAGAGAACACTGAAGCTTTCTTT
>few|TRBV25-1|NA|TRBJ1-4
CASMGGTNEKLFF
TGTGCCAGCATGGGGGGGACTAATGAAAAACTGTTTTTT
>NA|TRBV19|NA|TRBJ2-7
CASSPQGGSSYEQYF
TGTGCCAGTAGCCCGCAGGGGGGCAGCTCCTACGAGCAGTACTTC
>few|TRBV7-6|NA|TRBJ1-1
CASSSGLGGEAFF
TGTGCCAGCAGCTCCGGACTGGGTGGCGAAGCTTTCTTT
>NA|TRBV11-2|TRBD2|TRBJ2-7
CASSLGGSYEQYF
TGTGCCAGCAGCTTGGGGGGGTCCTACGAGCAGTACTTC
>NA|TRBV7-3|NA|TRBJ1-1
CASSLNGGVTEAFF
TGTGCCAGCAGCTTAAATGGCGGGGTGACTGAAGCTTTCTTT
>NA|TRBV28|TRBD2|TRBJ2-7
CASSLIAGTYEQYF
TGTGCCAGCAGTCTTATAGCGGGAACCTACGAGCAGTACTTC
>NA|TRBV6-5|NA|TRBJ2-7
CASSVRGRPYEQYF
TGTGCCAGCTCTGTAAGGGGCAGGCCCTACGAGCAGTACTTC
>NA|TRBV5-1|TRBD1|TRBJ1-1
CASSPGQVNTEAFF
TGCGCCAGCAGCCCGGGACAGGTTAACACTGAAGCTTTCTTT